At least ten counts were recorded for the clone carrying this T cell receptor beta chain. Its target is unknown. This record belongs to a study of CD8 T cells in ankylosing spondylitis. Study outcomes and limitations: CD8+ disease-linked clones were present at relatively low frequencies in blood. Seven or eight highly homologous variants made up a TCR beta motif, and this motif appeared characteristic of ankylosing spondylitis blood.

Preparation of TCR beta libraries was done by quantitative 5'-RACE with molecular barcodes. TCRdb re-analysed the 5' RACE reads in MiXCR, keeping a single row per CDR3 protein. The repertoire holds more than 150,000 distinct CDR3 sequences, with roughly 18% as singletons. Germline V gene lookup returns CDR1 SNHLY and CDR2 FYNNEI. Trimming removed 4 bases at V and 3 bases at J, with 9 bases between. The length of the CDR3 is 13 residues. The sequence was collected from a male donor aged 10 to 30 with ankylosing spondylitis or in good health (not recorded which). This chain connects TRBV2 to TRBJ1-1; D remains unclear. Sequenced input: blood, either unsorted or a sorted T cell fraction (not recorded which). The DNA of the CDR3 is TGTGCCAGCAGTGGGAGGAGTGACACTGAAGCTTTCTTT. Translated: CASSGRSDTEAFF.